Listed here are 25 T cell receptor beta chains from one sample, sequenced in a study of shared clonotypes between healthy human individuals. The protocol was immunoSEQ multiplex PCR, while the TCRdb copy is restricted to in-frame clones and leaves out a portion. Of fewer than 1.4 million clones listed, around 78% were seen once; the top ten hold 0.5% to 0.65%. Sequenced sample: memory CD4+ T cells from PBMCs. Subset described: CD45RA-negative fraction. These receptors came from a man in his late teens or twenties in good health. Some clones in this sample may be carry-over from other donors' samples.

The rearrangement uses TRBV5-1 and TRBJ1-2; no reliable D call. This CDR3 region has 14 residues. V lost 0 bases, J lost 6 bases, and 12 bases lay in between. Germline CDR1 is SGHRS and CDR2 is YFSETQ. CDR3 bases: TGCGCCAGCAGCTTGGAGGTTCCCCTGAATGGCTACACCTTC. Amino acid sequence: CASSLEVPLNGYTF.

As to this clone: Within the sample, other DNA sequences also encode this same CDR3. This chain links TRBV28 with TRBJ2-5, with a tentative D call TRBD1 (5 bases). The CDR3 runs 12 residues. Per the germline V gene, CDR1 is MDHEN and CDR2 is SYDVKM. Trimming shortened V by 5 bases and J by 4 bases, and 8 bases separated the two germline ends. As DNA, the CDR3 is TGTGCCAGCAGTCAGGGTGGAGAGACCCAGTACTTC. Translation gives CASSQGGETQYF.

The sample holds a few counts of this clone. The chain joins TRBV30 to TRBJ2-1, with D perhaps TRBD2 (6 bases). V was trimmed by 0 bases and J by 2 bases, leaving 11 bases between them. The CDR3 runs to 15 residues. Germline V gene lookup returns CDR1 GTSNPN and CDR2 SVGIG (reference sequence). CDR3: CAWSVMDYPYNEQFF. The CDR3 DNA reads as TGTGCCTGGAGTGTAATGGACTACCCCTACAATGAGCAGTTCTTC.

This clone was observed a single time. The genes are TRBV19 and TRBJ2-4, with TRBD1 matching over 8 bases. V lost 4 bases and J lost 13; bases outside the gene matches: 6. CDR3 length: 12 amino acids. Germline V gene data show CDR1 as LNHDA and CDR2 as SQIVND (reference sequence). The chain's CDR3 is CASSTGGPNQYF. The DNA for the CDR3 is TGTGCCAGTAGTACAGGGGGCCCTAACCAGTACTTC.

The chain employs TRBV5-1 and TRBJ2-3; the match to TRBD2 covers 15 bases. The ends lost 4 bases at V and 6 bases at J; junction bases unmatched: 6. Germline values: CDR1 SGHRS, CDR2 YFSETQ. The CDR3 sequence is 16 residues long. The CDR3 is CASSVGLAGGADTQYF. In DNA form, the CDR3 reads TGCGCCAGCAGCGTGGGACTAGCGGGAGGAGCTGATACGCAGTATTTT. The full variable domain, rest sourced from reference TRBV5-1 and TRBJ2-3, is KAGVTQTPRYLIKTRGQQVTLSCSPISGHRSVSWYQQTPGQGLQFLFEYFSETQRNKGNFPGRFSGRQFSNSRSEMNVSTLELGDSALYLCASSVGLAGGADTQYFGPGTRLTVL.

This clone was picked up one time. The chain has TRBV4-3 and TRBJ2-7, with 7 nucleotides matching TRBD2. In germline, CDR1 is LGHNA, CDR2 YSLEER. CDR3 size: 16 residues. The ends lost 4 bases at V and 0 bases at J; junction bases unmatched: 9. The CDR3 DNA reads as TGCGCCAGCAGCCGTTGGGGGGGAGCCAACTCCTACGAGCAGTACTTC. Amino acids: CASSRWGGANSYEQYF.

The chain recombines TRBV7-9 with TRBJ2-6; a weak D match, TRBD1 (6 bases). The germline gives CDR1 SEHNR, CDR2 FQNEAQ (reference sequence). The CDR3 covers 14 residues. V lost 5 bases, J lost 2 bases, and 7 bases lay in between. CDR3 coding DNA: TGTGCCAGCAGCGCAGGGGCTGGGGCCAACGTCCTGACTTTC. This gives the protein CASSAGAGANVLTF.

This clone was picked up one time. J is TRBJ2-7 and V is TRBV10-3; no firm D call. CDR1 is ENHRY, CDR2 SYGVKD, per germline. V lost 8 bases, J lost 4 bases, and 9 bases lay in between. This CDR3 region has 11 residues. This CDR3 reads CAIAKEYEQYF. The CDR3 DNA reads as TGTGCCATCGCCAAGGAATACGAGCAGTACTTC.

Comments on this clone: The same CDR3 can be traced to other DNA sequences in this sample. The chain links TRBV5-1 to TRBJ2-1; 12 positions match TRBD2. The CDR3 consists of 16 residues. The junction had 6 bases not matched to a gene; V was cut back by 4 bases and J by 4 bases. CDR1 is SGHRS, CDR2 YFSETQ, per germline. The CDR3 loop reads CASSPRLAGAYNEQFF. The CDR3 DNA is TGCGCCAGCAGCCCCCGACTAGCGGGAGCTTACAATGAGCAGTTCTTC.

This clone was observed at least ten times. The CDR3 sequence is CASSSPRTFTDTQYF. CDR3 DNA sequence: TGTGCCAGCAGCTCTCCACGGACATTCACAGATACGCAGTATTTT. This rearrangement joins TRBV7-2 to TRBJ2-3; D might be TRBD1 (5 bases). This CDR3 is built from 15 residues. CDR1 is SGHTA, CDR2 FQGNSA, per germline. The V and J ends lost 4 bases and 2 bases respectively, with 13 bases between them.

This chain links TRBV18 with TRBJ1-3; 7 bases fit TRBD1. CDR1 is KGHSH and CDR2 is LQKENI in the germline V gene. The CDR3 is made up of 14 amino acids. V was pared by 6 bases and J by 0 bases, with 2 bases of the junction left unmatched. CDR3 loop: CASSTGASGNTIYF. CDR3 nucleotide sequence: TGTGCCAGCTCCACAGGGGCCTCTGGAAACACCATATATTTT.

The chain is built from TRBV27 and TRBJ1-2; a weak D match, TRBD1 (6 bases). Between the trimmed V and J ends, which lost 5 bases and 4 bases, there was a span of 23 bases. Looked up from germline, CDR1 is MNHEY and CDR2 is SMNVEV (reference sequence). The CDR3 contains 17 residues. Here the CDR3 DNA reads TGTGCCAGCAGTACAACTCGGACAGCTCGGGGGAGCTATGGCTACACCTTC. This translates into CASSTTRTARGSYGYTF.

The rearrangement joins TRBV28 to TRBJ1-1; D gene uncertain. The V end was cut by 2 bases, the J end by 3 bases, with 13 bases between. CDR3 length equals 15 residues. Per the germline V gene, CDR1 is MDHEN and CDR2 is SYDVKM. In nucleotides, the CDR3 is TGTGCCAGCAGTTTACTCCAGCCAACGGACACTGAAGCTTTCTTT. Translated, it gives CASSLLQPTDTEAFF.

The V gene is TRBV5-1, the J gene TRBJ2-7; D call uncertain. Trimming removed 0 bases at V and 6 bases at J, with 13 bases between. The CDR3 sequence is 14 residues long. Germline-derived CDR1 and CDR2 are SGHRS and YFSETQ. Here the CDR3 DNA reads TGCGCCAGCAGCTTGGCTACCCAAGCCGCCGAGCAGTACTTC. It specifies CASSLATQAAEQYF.

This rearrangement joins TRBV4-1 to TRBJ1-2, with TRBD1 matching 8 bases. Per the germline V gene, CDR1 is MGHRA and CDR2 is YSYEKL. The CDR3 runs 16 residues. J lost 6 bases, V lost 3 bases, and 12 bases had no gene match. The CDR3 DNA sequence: TGCGCCAGCAGCCATACCGGGACAGGTGTGATTAATGGCTACACCTTC. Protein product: CASSHTGTGVINGYTF.

The CDR3 nucleotides read TGTGCCAGCACCGCTCAGACTAGACTTGAGCAGTTCTTC. It is translated as CASTAQTRLEQFF. The chain is built from TRBV2 and TRBJ2-1, with D perhaps matching TRBD2 (6 bases). This CDR3 has 13 residues. Germline CDR1 is SNHLY and CDR2 is FYNNEI. V lost 7 bases, J lost 9 bases, and 16 bases lay in between. Combining the CDR3 with reference TRBV2 and TRBJ2-1 gives the whole variable domain EPEVTQTPSHQVTQMGQEVILRCVPISNHLYFYWYRQILGQKVEFLVSFYNNEISEKSEIFDDQFSVERPDGSNFTLKIRSTKLEDSAMYFCASTAQTRLEQFFGPGTRLTVL.

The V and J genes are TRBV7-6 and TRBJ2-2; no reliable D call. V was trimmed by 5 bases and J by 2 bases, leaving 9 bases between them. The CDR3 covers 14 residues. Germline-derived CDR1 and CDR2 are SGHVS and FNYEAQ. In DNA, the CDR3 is TGTGCCAGCAGCCCCCGACATAACACCGGGGAGCTGTTTTTT. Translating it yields CASSPRHNTGELFF.

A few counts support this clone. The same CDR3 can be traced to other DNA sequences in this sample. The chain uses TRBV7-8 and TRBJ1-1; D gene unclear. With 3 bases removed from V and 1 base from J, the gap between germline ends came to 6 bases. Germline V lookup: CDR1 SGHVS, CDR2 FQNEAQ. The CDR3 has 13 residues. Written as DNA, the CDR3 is TGTGCCAGCAGCTTCTCCAGGAACACTGAAGCTTTCTTT. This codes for CASSFSRNTEAFF.

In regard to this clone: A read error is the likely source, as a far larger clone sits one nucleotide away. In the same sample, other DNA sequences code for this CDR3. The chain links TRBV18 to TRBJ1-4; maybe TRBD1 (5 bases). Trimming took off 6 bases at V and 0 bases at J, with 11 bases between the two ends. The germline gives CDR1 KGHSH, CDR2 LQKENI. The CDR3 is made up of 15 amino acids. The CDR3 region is CASSFQGPTNEKLFF. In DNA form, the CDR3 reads TGTGCCAGCTCGTTTCAGGGACCAACTAATGAAAAACTGTTTTTT.

The CDR3 DNA sequence: TGTGCCAGCAGTTACCAGGGGACCAATGAGCAGTTCTTC. Translated, it gives CASSYQGTNEQFF. The chain carries TRBV6-5 and TRBJ2-1; tentative D call: TRBD1 (6 bases). CDR1 MNHEY and CDR2 SVGAGI come from the germline V gene. Trimming cost V 2 bases and J 6 bases, with 8 bases left between them. CDR3 length: 13 amino acids.

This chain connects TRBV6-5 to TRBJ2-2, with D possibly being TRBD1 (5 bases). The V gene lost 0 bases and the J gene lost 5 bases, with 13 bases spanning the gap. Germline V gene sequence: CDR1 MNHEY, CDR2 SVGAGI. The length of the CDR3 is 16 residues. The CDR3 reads CASSYSGRAGTGELFF. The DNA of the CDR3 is TGTGCCAGCAGTTACTCGGGCAGGGCTGGGACCGGGGAGCTGTTTTTT.

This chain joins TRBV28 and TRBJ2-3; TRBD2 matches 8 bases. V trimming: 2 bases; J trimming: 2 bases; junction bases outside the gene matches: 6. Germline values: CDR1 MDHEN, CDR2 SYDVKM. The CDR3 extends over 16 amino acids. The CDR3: CASSLGPGGATDTQYF. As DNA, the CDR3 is TGTGCCAGCAGTTTAGGCCCCGGGGGGGCCACAGATACGCAGTATTTT.

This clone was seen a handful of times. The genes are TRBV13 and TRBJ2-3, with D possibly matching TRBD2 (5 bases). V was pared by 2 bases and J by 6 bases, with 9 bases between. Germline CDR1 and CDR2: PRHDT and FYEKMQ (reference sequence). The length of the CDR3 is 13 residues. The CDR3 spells CASSLTREDTQYF. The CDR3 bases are TGTGCCAGCAGCTTAACGAGGGAGGATACGCAGTATTTT.

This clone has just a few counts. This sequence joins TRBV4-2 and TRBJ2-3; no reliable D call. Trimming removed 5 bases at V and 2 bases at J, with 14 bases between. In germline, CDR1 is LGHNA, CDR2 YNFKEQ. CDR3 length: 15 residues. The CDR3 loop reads CASSSAEADTDTQYF. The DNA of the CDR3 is TGTGCCAGCAGCTCAGCCGAGGCGGACACAGATACGCAGTATTTT.

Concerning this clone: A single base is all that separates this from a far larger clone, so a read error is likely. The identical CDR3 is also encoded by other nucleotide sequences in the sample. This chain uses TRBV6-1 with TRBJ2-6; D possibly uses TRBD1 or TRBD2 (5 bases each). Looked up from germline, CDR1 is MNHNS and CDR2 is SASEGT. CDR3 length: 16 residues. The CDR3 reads CASSELDFSGANVLTF. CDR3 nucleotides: TGTGCCAGCAGTGAATTGGACTTCTCTGGGGCCAACGTCCTGACCTTC.